This T cell receptor (beta chain) was found in a study of cytomegalovirus exposure and HLA in healthy donors. Study at large: Within the Caucasian-associated ancestry cluster were around 81% of the roughly 400 genotyped donors. The study, taken as a whole, reports: When a later analysis compared HLA-associated TCR beta chains with equally common others, the HLA-associated chains turned out to be more clonally expanded and to have lower generation probabilities. CMV antigen specificity of a few CMV-associated chains was confirmed in vitro.

A note on this clone: Its antigen is undetermined.

PCR primers comprised 60 Vbeta and 13 Jbeta primers. The data were produced by immunoSEQ multiplex PCR, yet TCRdb's version contains in-frame clones alone and is incomplete. The data show 95,000 to 150,000 clones, with roughly 82% seen just once and roughly 13% held by the top ten. Per germline, CDR1 KGHSH and CDR2 LQKENI. There are 15 residues in the CDR3. Trimming removed 4 bases from V and 4 bases from J, with 16 bases in between. This receptor was identified in a woman aged 40 to 50 in good health and CMV-seropositive. The chain combines TRBV18 with TRBJ2-5; D is perhaps TRBD1 (6 bases). The sample taken for sequencing was PBMCs. This CDR3 is CASSQTDNRVETQYF. The DNA for the CDR3 is TGTGCCAGCTCACAGACTGACAACAGGGTAGAGACCCAGTACTTC.